The sequence of this T cell receptor beta chain was determined in a study of human T cells and chemical hapten exposure. Via MiXCR, TCRdb re-called the RACE reads, giving one row per CDR3 protein. Found here are about 97,000 distinct CDR3 sequences, roughly 27% of them singletons; the top ten hold approximately 10%. Specified time point: patch test 3, about 24 weeks after DPC sensitization. Specified treatment: therapeutic diphenylcyclopropenone sensitization with weekly scalp DPC. The drawing of blood occurred before each patch test was applied. This clonotype was detected only a few times. V shed 4 bases, J shed 5 bases, and the junction held 6 bases outside the gene matches. The CDR3 is 15 residues long. Germline V gives CDR1 MNHNY, CDR2 SVGAGI (reference sequence).

The source was whole blood, collected in connection with sensitization to the hapten diphenylcyclopropenone (DPC). The origin of this receptor is a man aged 35-49 years with alopecia areata. Some clones in this sample may be carry-over from other donors' samples. The chain employs TRBV6-6 and TRBJ2-1; 9 nucleotides match TRBD1. The CDR3 sequence: CASSFRDRANNEQFF. The CDR3, as DNA: TGTGCCAGCAGTTTCCGGGACAGGGCTAACAATGAGCAGTTCTTC.